The 25 T cell receptor beta chains listed next were all sequenced from one sample in a study of T cell changes during pregnancy in multiple sclerosis (dated by TCRdb to between 2017 and 2020). The receptor library was made with the immunoSEQ multiplex PCR assay. TCRdb mirrors the immuneACCESS table, restricted to in-frame sequences. Some clones are absent from its copies; in checked studies, under half trace to an unresolved V gene, and the reason for the others is unknown. Within this sample are approximately 9,000 clones, with 83% of them counted one time only. The ten largest account for around a sixth of the sample. This material consisted of CD8+ T cells from peripheral blood mononuclear cells, taken in the third trimester of pregnancy. Every receptor here comes from a female donor in good health, enrolled as a control in a pregnancy study.

There are a few counts of this clone. The V call is TRBV27, the J call TRBJ2-7; maybe TRBD2 (5 bases). The germline gives CDR1 MNHEY, CDR2 SMNVEV (reference sequence). Trimming stripped 3 bases from V and 8 bases from J, with 20 bases between. The CDR3 covers 15 residues. For the CDR3, the DNA is TGTGCCAGCAGTTTCCTTCACCTCAGGAGGATCCAGCAGTACTTC. Translating gives CASSFLHLRRIQQYF.

V and J are TRBV14 and TRBJ2-3; D is uncertain. The CDR3 covers 13 residues. The V end was cut by 5 bases, the J end by 1 base, with 7 bases between. The germline CDR1 and CDR2 sequences are SGHDN and FVKESK. DNA for the CDR3: TGTGCCAGCAGCTGGAGCGGCACAGATACGCAGTATTTT. It encodes CASSWSGTDTQYF.

V usage is TRBV5-6 and J usage is TRBJ2-1; 8 nucleotides align to TRBD2. The CDR3 extends over 14 amino acids. V dropped 7 bases and J dropped 1; count of bases not matched to a gene: 4. CDR1 and CDR2 (germline): SGHDT, YYEEEE. The DNA for the CDR3 is TGTGCCAGCGCCACGGGGGGGTCCTACAATGAGCAGTTCTTC. Amino acids: CASATGGSYNEQFF.

The rearrangement links TRBV29-1 to TRBJ2-1; 7 bases are shared with TRBD1. The CDR3 runs to 17 residues. With 1 base clipped from V and 0 bases from J, the junction kept 9 bases outside the gene matches. Germline lookup yields CDR1 SQVTM and CDR2 ANQGSEA. DNA of the CDR3: TGCAGCGTTGAAGGAATGGAAAGGGACAGCTCCTACAATGAGCAGTTCTTC. It encodes CSVEGMERDSSYNEQFF.

This clone was detected only once. CDR3 sequence: CAISEMRGRSNEQYF. The CDR3 DNA reads TGTGCCATCAGTGAGATGCGGGGGCGCAGTAACGAGCAGTACTTC. The J gene is TRBJ2-7, the V gene TRBV10-3; perhaps TRBD2 as D (7 bases). V was shortened by 2 bases and J by 5 bases, with 16 bases between the two germline ends. The germline CDR1 and CDR2 sequences are ENHRY and SYGVKD. This CDR3 comprises 15 residues.

The chain joins TRBV2 to TRBJ1-1, with 10 nucleotides matching TRBD1. Germline V gene sequence: CDR1 SNHLY, CDR2 FYNNEI. The CDR3 is made up of 18 amino acids. V trimming: 8 bases; J trimming: 1 base; junction bases outside the gene matches: 16. In DNA, the CDR3 is TGTGCCAGCTCCCCTCCGACAGGGGGCGGAGATGCGAACACTGAAGCTTTCTTT. It encodes CASSPPTGGGDANTEAFF. Complete variable domain (other parts from reference TRBV2 and TRBJ1-1): EPEVTQTPSHQVTQMGQEVILRCVPISNHLYFYWYRQILGQKVEFLVSFYNNEISEKSEIFDDQFSVERPDGSNFTLKIRSTKLEDSAMYFCASSPPTGGGDANTEAFFGQGTRLTVV.

V gene TRBV9 combines with J gene TRBJ2-2, with TRBD2 as a possible D gene (5 bases). Germline V gives CDR1 SGDLS, CDR2 YYNGEE. The CDR3 covers 15 residues. The V gene lost 3 bases and the J gene lost 4 bases, with 13 bases spanning the gap. This CDR3 is CASSERVLATGELFF. CDR3 sequence (DNA): TGTGCCAGCAGCGAGAGGGTATTGGCCACCGGGGAGCTGTTTTTT.

The chain links TRBV30 to TRBJ2-2; possibly TRBD2 for D (5 bases). CDR3 size: 15 residues. V lost 0 bases and J lost 8, with 16 bases in between. Germline V CDR1 and CDR2: GTSNPN, SVGIG (reference sequence). The CDR3 here is CAWSVLERSSGELFF. The CDR3 DNA sequence: TGTGCCTGGAGTGTACTGGAGCGGTCCTCGGGGGAGCTGTTTTTT.

The chain combines TRBV6-1 with TRBJ2-7; D might be TRBD2 (5 bases). The V end was cut by 2 bases, the J end by 1 base, with 15 bases between. Germline V lookup: CDR1 MNHNS, CDR2 SASEGT. The CDR3 has 16 amino acids. In nucleotides, the CDR3 is TGTGCCAGCAGTGAATCCCCAGGTTCGGGGTCCTACGAGCAGTACTTC. Encoded protein: CASSESPGSGSYEQYF.

The chain has TRBV11-1 and TRBJ1-1; D unresolved. The V end was cut by 1 base, the J end by 1 base, with 7 bases between. CDR1 and CDR2 from the germline V gene are SGHAT and FQDESV (reference sequence). CDR3 length: 14 residues. CDR3: CASSLVGWNTEAFF. The DNA of the CDR3 is TGTGCCAGCAGCTTAGTCGGGTGGAACACTGAAGCTTTCTTT.

As regards this clone: Other DNA sequences from this sample encode an identical CDR3 as well. V and J are TRBV7-2 and TRBJ2-1; 11 bases line up with TRBD2. The CDR3 loop spans 15 amino acids. Germline loops: CDR1 SGHTA, CDR2 FQGNSA. J lost 7 bases, V lost 5 bases, and 7 bases had no gene match. CDR3 nucleotides: TGTGCCAGCAGCCTTCTAGCGGGAGGTGGTAATGAGCAGTTCTTC. Amino acids: CASSLLAGGGNEQFF.

The V call is TRBV28, the J call TRBJ2-7; tentative D call: TRBD1 (5 bases). Per germline, CDR1 MDHEN and CDR2 SYDVKM. Trimming stripped 6 bases from V and 1 base from J, with 10 bases between. The CDR3 is 13 amino acids. The DNA for the CDR3 is TGTGCCAGCAGCCTGGACAATTCCTACGAGCAGTACTTC. As protein: CASSLDNSYEQYF.

This clone came up a few times. The genes are TRBV5-1 and TRBJ2-1, with TRBD1 matching over 7 bases. CDR1 is SGHRS and CDR2 is YFSETQ in the germline V gene. The CDR3 extends over 15 amino acids. The J segment lost 0 bases and the V segment lost 3 bases, leaving 3 bases of the junction unmatched. CDR3 region: CASSSGTDSYNEQFF. Written as DNA, the CDR3 is TGCGCCAGCAGCTCCGGGACAGACTCCTACAATGAGCAGTTCTTC. The full variable domain, in which reference TRBV5-1 and TRBJ2-1 provide the parts outside the CDR3, is KAGVTQTPRYLIKTRGQQVTLSCSPISGHRSVSWYQQTPGQGLQFLFEYFSETQRNKGNFPGRFSGRQFSNSRSEMNVSTLELGDSALYLCASSSGTDSYNEQFFGPGTRLTVL.

The chain combines TRBV19 with TRBJ1-3, with 12 bases that match TRBD1. The CDR3 runs 16 residues. The germline gives CDR1 LNHDA, CDR2 SQIVND (reference sequence). The trim removed 5 bases at V and 1 base at J, leaving 3 bases unmatched. CDR3 amino acids: CASSRGQGASGNTIYF. Here the CDR3 DNA reads TGTGCCAGTAGTCGGGGACAGGGGGCGTCTGGAAACACCATATATTTT. The variable domain in full, completed from reference TRBV19 and TRBJ1-3, reads DGGITQSPKYLFRKEGQNVTLSCEQNLNHDAMYWYRQDPGQGLRLIYYSQIVNDFQKGDIAEGYSVSREKKESFPLTVTSAQKNPTAFYLCASSRGQGASGNTIYFGEGSWLTVV.

The gene calls are TRBV6-4 and TRBJ1-1; possible D gene TRBD1, 5 bases. V gave up 3 bases and J gave up 4 bases, with 15 bases separating them. The CDR3 has 15 amino acids. Germline values: CDR1 MRHNA, CDR2 SNTAGT. This CDR3 is CASSEQGTGGTEAFF. The DNA of the CDR3 is TGTGCCAGCAGTGAGCAGGGTACGGGGGGCACTGAAGCTTTCTTT.

The genes are TRBV7-9 and TRBJ2-3; no clear D gene. Trimming stripped 4 bases from V and 4 bases from J, with 6 bases between. This CDR3 region has 12 residues. The V gene's germline CDR1 is SEHNR and CDR2 FQNEAQ (reference sequence). CDR3 protein: CASSYMADTQYF. The CDR3 DNA is TGTGCCAGCAGCTACATGGCAGATACGCAGTATTTT.

The rearrangement joins TRBV5-5 to TRBJ2-1; TRBD1 aligns across 7 bases. Germline V gene data show CDR1 as SGHKS and CDR2 as YYEKEE (reference sequence). CDR3 length: 15 residues. J gave up 0 bases and V 3 bases, and 3 bases lay outside the gene matches. CDR3 coding DNA: TGTGCCAGCAGCTGGGGACAGAGCTCCTACAATGAGCAGTTCTTC. Its protein product is CASSWGQSSYNEQFF.

This chain uses TRBV27 with TRBJ2-1, with TRBD1 matching over 7 bases. V lost 5 bases and J lost 10; bases outside the gene matches: 23. CDR3 size: 18 residues. Looked up from germline, CDR1 is MNHEY and CDR2 is SMNVEV (reference sequence). The CDR3 nucleotides are TGTGCCAGCAGTCCCAAGGTAACGGGACAGCGTCATTATTGGGAGCAGTTCTTC. Its translation is CASSPKVTGQRHYWEQFF.

This chain connects TRBV2 to TRBJ2-7; D remains unclear. Deletions cut 1 base from V and 3 bases from J, with 10 bases between. The CDR3 consists of 14 residues. From germline, CDR1 is SNHLY and CDR2 FYNNEI. The chain's CDR3 is CASSEGIRGYEQYF. CDR3 bases: TGTGCCAGCAGTGAAGGAATTAGAGGCTACGAGCAGTACTTC.

V and J are TRBV10-2 and TRBJ2-7; the match to TRBD2 covers 10 bases. The CDR3 is made up of 18 amino acids. Per germline, CDR1 WSHSY and CDR2 SAAADI. Germline trimming cut 3 bases from V and 2 bases from J; bases unmatched to any gene: 13. CDR3 nucleotides: TGCGCCAGCAGTGACGGCAGTAGCGGGAGGTCTTCACCCTACGAGCAGTACTTC. It translates to CASSDGSSGRSSPYEQYF.

A few counts support this clone. The V and J genes are TRBV7-9 and TRBJ2-1; possibly TRBD2 for D (6 bases). V lost 7 bases and J 8 bases, leaving 15 bases between the germline ends. Germline lookup yields CDR1 SEHNR and CDR2 FQNEAQ (reference sequence). The CDR3 runs 13 residues. CDR3 in amino acids: CASILWGDDEQFF. The CDR3 nucleotides are TGTGCCAGCATCCTTTGGGGGGATGATGAGCAGTTCTTC.

The genes are TRBV7-2 and TRBJ2-1, with TRBD1 matching over 8 bases. V shed 0 bases, J shed 6 bases, and the junction held 7 bases outside the gene matches. The CDR3 length is 16 residues. Germline values: CDR1 SGHTA, CDR2 FQGNSA. The CDR3 sequence is CASSLALDRGGNEQFF. CDR3 coding DNA: TGTGCCAGCAGCTTAGCCTTAGACAGGGGAGGCAATGAGCAGTTCTTC.

This chain uses TRBV6-5 with TRBJ2-5; 14 bases match TRBD2. J lost 11 bases, V lost 5 bases, and 10 bases had no gene match. The CDR3 sequence is 15 residues long. Germline V gene data show CDR1 as MNHEY and CDR2 as SVGAGI. For the CDR3, the DNA is TGTGCCAGCAGTCCCGGACTAGCGGGAGGCTGGGAGCAGTACTTC. It specifies CASSPGLAGGWEQYF.

This chain links TRBV27 with TRBJ1-5, with TRBD1 as a possible D gene (6 bases). CDR3 size: 13 residues. Trimming took 5 bases from V and 5 from J, leaving 10 bases between them. Looked up from germline, CDR1 is MNHEY and CDR2 is SMNVEV (reference sequence). CDR3 nucleotides: TGTGCCAGCAGTCCGACAGGATATCAGCCCCAGCATTTT. Translating it yields CASSPTGYQPQHF.

In this sample, this clone turned up once. The V call is TRBV6-4, the J call TRBJ2-1; TRBD2 matches 7 bases. This CDR3 spans 16 amino acids. Germline trimming cut 4 bases from V and 6 bases from J; bases unmatched to any gene: 12. CDR1 MRHNA and CDR2 SNTAGT come from the germline V gene. The CDR3 nucleotides read TGTGCCAGCAGTGCCACCTCCTCGGGAGGTTCCAATGAGCAGTTCTTC. This gives the protein CASSATSSGGSNEQFF.